This TCR beta chain stems from a study of T cells in Graves' hyperthyroidism and ophthalmopathy. Across the whole study: Initial diagnosis, before any treatment, was when peripheral blood was collected. Study-wide results and caveats: For ophthalmopathy, model prediction preceded onset by a median around six months. Separation of ophthalmopathy from stable hyperthyroidism was achieved by a 13 V-J model.

Amplification yielded TCR beta CDR3 regions, with RNA transcripts as the source. RT-PCR in the first round (using the HTBI primer set) targeted the TCR CDR3. Each CDR3 protein is one row after TCRdb ran MiXCR on the multiplex PCR reads. The top ten clones hold approximately 25% of a sample with roughly 350,000 distinct CDR3 sequences, 11% to 15% of them seen once. Germline CDR1 reads DFQATT; CDR2 reads SNEGSKA (reference sequence). Trimming stripped 4 bases from V and 3 bases from J, with 12 bases between. The CDR3 contains 13 residues. This clonotype was seen many times. Its matching antigen is unknown.

The origin of this receptor is a woman aged 30 to 39 with Graves' hyperthyroidism. The chain carries TRBV20-1 and TRBJ2-5, with D tentatively TRBD2 (5 bases). The material sequenced was blood. In nucleotides, the CDR3 is TGCAGTGCTAATTCAGCGGAAAAAGAGACCCAGTACTTC. It encodes CSANSAEKETQYF.